The 10 T cell receptor beta chains in this list originate from one sample, sequenced in a study of blood T cell repertoires in COVID-19. This table comes from immunoSEQ multiplex PCR, and its TCRdb copy is limited to in-frame clones, with some not included. The sample has around 170,000 clones, 90% to 95% seen once. The sequencing input was peripheral blood. These receptors were taken from a man aged 50-59 years with acute or convalescent COVID-19.

CDR3 nucleotides: TGTGCCATCAGTGCTAAGGGGGCGACTAATGAAAAACTGTTTTTT. Translating gives CAISAKGATNEKLFF. The chain employs TRBV10-3 and TRBJ1-4; 7 bases align to TRBD1. The CDR3 is 15 residues long. The germline CDR1 and CDR2 sequences are ENHRY and SYGVKD. V shed 4 bases, J shed 2 bases, and the junction held 4 bases outside the gene matches.

This rearrangement joins TRBV7-2 to TRBJ2-1, with D possibly TRBD1 on 6 matching bases. V lost 1 base, J lost 4 bases, and 8 bases lay in between. The CDR3 runs 14 residues. Germline CDR1 reads SGHTA; CDR2 reads FQGNSA. CDR3 region: CASSLVQGYNEQFF. The CDR3 bases are TGTGCCAGCAGCTTAGTTCAGGGGTACAATGAGCAGTTCTTC.

The chain couples TRBV4-1 to TRBJ2-1; TRBD1 aligns across 8 bases. Germline trimming cut 5 bases from V and 4 bases from J; bases unmatched to any gene: 10. The CDR3 spans 16 residues. CDR1 and CDR2 (germline): MGHRA, YSYEKL. The CDR3 bases are TGCGCCAGCAGCAAAATCCGGGACAGGCCTTACAATGAGCAGTTCTTC. Translating it yields CASSKIRDRPYNEQFF.

The rearrangement joins TRBV5-1 to TRBJ2-3, with 8 bases fitting TRBD2. The germline V gene has CDR1 SGHRS and CDR2 YFSETQ. Losses at the gene ends were 4 bases for V and 4 bases for J; bases not matched to a gene: 11. This CDR3 comprises 16 residues. The CDR3 protein is CASSREEREIPDTQYF. The DNA of the CDR3 is TGCGCCAGCAGCCGCGAAGAGCGGGAGATACCAGATACGCAGTATTTT.

The V and J genes are TRBV11-1 and TRBJ2-2; TRBD2 matches 8 bases. Germline assignment: CDR1 SGHAT and CDR2 FQDESV (reference sequence). CDR3 length: 13 residues. V lost 5 bases and J lost 7; bases outside the gene matches: 3. The CDR3: CASSQRGIGELFF. CDR3 nucleotides: TGTGCCAGCAGCCAGCGGGGGATCGGGGAGCTGTTTTTT.

J is TRBJ2-7 and V is TRBV7-2, with 8 bases lining up with TRBD2. The V gene's germline CDR1 is SGHTA and CDR2 FQGNSA. The CDR3 has 15 amino acids. The junction had 3 bases not matched to a gene; V was cut back by 1 base and J by 1 base. This CDR3 reads CASSLVVAGSYEQYF. CDR3 coding DNA: TGTGCCAGCAGCTTAGTAGTAGCGGGGTCCTACGAGCAGTACTTC.

The genes are TRBV14 and TRBJ2-3; perhaps TRBD2 as D (5 bases). Trimming shortened V by 8 bases and J by 4 bases, and 13 bases separated the two germline ends. Germline-derived CDR1 and CDR2 are SGHDN and FVKESK. The CDR3 loop spans 13 amino acids. The CDR3 DNA reads as TGTGCCAGCGGCGAGAGGGCCCCAGATACGCAGTATTTT. It specifies CASGERAPDTQYF.

The genes are TRBV28 and TRBJ1-5, with D possibly TRBD1 on 5 matching bases. Germline loops: CDR1 MDHEN, CDR2 SYDVKM. V was clipped by 1 base and J by 0 bases, with 19 bases between them. This CDR3 is built from 19 residues. The CDR3 sequence: CASSLFGPPTAYSNQPQHF. CDR3 DNA sequence: TGTGCCAGCAGTTTATTTGGGCCCCCGACAGCTTATAGCAATCAGCCCCAGCATTTT.

This clone was picked up one time. V and J are TRBV6-1 and TRBJ2-2; 9 bases are shared with TRBD1. The V gene's germline CDR1 is MNHNS and CDR2 SASEGT. CDR3 size: 16 residues. Germline trimming cut 5 bases from V and 1 base from J; bases unmatched to any gene: 5. DNA of the CDR3: TGTGCCAGCAGTCAAGTGGGACAGGGGAACACCGGGGAGCTGTTTTTT. Translating it yields CASSQVGQGNTGELFF.

The rearrangement uses TRBV5-1 and TRBJ2-5, with a tentative D call TRBD1 (5 bases). The CDR3 spans 14 residues. Germline CDR1 reads SGHRS; CDR2 reads YFSETQ. V was shortened by 4 bases and J by 4 bases, with 14 bases between the two germline ends. DNA of the CDR3: TGCGCCAGCAGCCCCGGAAGGGGTCGAGAGACCCAGTACTTC. This gives the protein CASSPGRGRETQYF.